The T cell receptor (beta chain) under discussion was sequenced for a study of T cell responses to AZD1222 COVID-19 vaccine. In the study overall: Combined were second doses at about 4 or about 12 weeks. General study findings and limits: Only six or seven AZD1222 recipients tested seropositive at baseline.

Germline CDR1 and CDR2: SGHRS and YFSETQ. This CDR3 spans 15 amino acids. Turning to this clone: No antigen is known for it. The germline gene is not matched at one end of the junction; a read error may be the cause.

Here immunoSEQ multiplex PCR was the method, and the copy in TCRdb shows in-frame clones only, minus some. The sample consists of 70,000 to 95,000 clones, about nine tenths of them appearing once. The chain is built from TRBV5-1 and TRBJ2-7; 12 bases map to TRBD2. This sequence was found in an adult in good health. The source material was peripheral blood, sampled on day 0 of AZD1222 vaccination. CDR3 residues: CASSLGLAGDYGQYF. The CDR3 coding sequence is TGCGCCAGCAGCTTGGGACTAGCGGGAGATTACGGGCAGTACTTC.